This TCR beta chain derives from a study of blood T cell repertoires in COVID-19 (dated by TCRdb to the early 2020s). Context from the whole study: The collaborator samples originated in the United States, Italy and Spain and spanned the acute and convalescent phases of COVID-19. The prospective study material was composed of cDNA or gDNA derived from T cells, B-cell-depleted T cells, or PBMCs. The dataset comprised deeply sampled blood TCRbeta repertoires from subjects exposed to, actively infected with, or recovered from COVID-19. A freely available public database, intended as a resource for researchers studying the immune response to SARS-CoV-2, is where the repertoires were released. Samples were obtained from the ongoing ImmuneRACE study (first 160 participants) and from 950 to 1,500 subjects provided by 6 global collaborators. A de-identified subject ID, COVID-19 status, age in years and sex were almost always included in the sample metadata. Where HLA class I and class II types were available, the types were taken from metadata supplied by the sample provider, not from assay-based typing.

The collaborating institutions used their own protocols to collect whole blood in K2EDTA tubes. For TCRbeta analysis, collaborators shipped samples as frozen whole blood, isolated PBMCs, or DNA extracted from either of those sample types. TCRbeta CDR3 regions were amplified from genomic DNA using the immunoSEQ Assay, a bias-controlled multiplex PCR. Under the source paper's analysis protocol: Within the assay, amplification of reference gene primers was used to estimate how many nucleated cells each sample contained. Sequence reads were collapsed and filtered to measure the absolute abundance of every unique TCRbeta CDR3 rearrangement. For each sample, productive Simpson clonality was calculated as the square root of Simpson's diversity index over productive rearrangements. What TCRdb holds here is the immuneACCESS table cut down to in-frame rearrangements. Part of the clones is not present; checked against another copy, under half of the missing clones reflect an unresolved V gene, and the others are unexplained. V, J and clone size derive from that table, while D and trimming were established from the DNA sequence. Recorded for this sample are around 320,000 clones; around 85% of them occurred a single time. Jointly, the top ten make up just over 7% of the sample.

Broader findings and caveats from the paper: Clinical and demographic metadata were provided uncurated, with the amount varying by source and participant.

In regard to this clone: The antigen this receptor binds is unknown. No qualities accompany the bases; no much larger clone lies one base away.

The CDR3 spans 13 residues, from the cysteine through the phenylalanine. Only the CDR3 portion is preserved as DNA: 39 bases, with reading frame beginning at the first base. The junction shows trimming of 4 bases on V and 5 bases on J, and the gene matches do not reach 4 bases of it. The germline V gene yields SQVTM for CDR1 and ANQGSEA for CDR2. The clonotype comes from a human donor in a cohort sampled during active COVID-19. In this chain, TRBV29-1 is recombined with TRBJ1-2; 10 nucleotides in the junction match TRBD1. The source material was peripheral blood. The sequence in DNA is TGCAGCGTTGTGGGACAGGGGATTTATGGCTACACCTTC. It encodes CSVVGQGIYGYTF.